This paragraph reports one TCR beta chain. Antigen: not known. This entry is derived from a study of CD8+ T cells in alopecia areata. RNA extraction and reverse transcription yielded cDNA as sequencing template. Libraries were prepared by immunoSEQ multiplex PCR; TCRdb keeps only in-frame clonotypes and omits some of them. The repertoire consists of 150,000 to 200,000 clones, with about 54% occurring once and the leading ten covering around 4.8%. Isolation of CD4+ and CD8+ T cells from PBMCs was achieved by sorting. Germline CDR1 reads SGHDT; CDR2 reads YYEEEE. V trimming: 4 bases; J trimming: 3 bases; junction bases outside the gene matches: 6. The CDR3 extends over 15 amino acids. Overall study results and limits: Affected scalp, especially in alopecia totalis/universalis, had a higher clonality than normal scalp did. Possibly because of HLA-related factors, TCR sharing was less clear across patients than in mice. Scalp samples also yield sequences from resident alphabeta T cells of normal skin.

The chain joins TRBV5-6 to TRBJ1-5, with 8 bases fitting TRBD1. Sequenced input: CD4+ T cells sorted from blood. This clonotype was sampled from a human donor in good health. In DNA, the CDR3 is TGTGCCAGCAGCCGCAGGGGACAGGTCAATCAGCCCCAGCATTTT. Protein product: CASSRRGQVNQPQHF.